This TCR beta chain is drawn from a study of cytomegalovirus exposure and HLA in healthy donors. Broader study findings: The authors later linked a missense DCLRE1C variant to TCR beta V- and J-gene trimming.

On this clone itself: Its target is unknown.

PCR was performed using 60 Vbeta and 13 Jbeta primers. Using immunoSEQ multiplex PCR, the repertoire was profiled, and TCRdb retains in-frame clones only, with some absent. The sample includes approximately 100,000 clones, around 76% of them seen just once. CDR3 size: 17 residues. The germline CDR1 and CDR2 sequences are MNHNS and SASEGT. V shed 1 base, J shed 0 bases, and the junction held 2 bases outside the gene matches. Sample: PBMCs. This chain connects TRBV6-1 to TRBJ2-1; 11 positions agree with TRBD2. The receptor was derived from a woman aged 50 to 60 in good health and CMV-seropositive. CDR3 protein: CASSEGLAGYSYNEQFF. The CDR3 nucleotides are TGTGCCAGCAGTGAAGGACTAGCGGGGTACTCCTACAATGAGCAGTTCTTC.